These 5 T cell receptor beta chains were all obtained from the same sample, sequenced in a study of cytomegalovirus exposure and HLA in healthy donors. With 60 Vbeta and 13 Jbeta primers, the PCR was carried out. Profiling relied on immunoSEQ multiplex PCR, and the TCRdb table lists in-frame clones only, not all of them. The profile covers tens of thousands of clones, with approximately 75% appearing a single time and roughly 12% taken by the ten largest. Material for sequencing was PBMCs. All receptors come from a woman in her thirties or forties in good health and CMV-seropositive.

The chain is built from TRBV27 and TRBJ2-5, with 7 nucleotides matching TRBD1. Germline values: CDR1 MNHEY, CDR2 SMNVEV (reference sequence). This CDR3 is 15 amino acids long. With V trimmed by 5 bases and J by 5 bases, 11 bases remained unmatched. CDR3: CASSGRQGKTETQYF. In DNA form, the CDR3 reads TGTGCCAGCAGTGGACGACAGGGTAAAACGGAGACCCAGTACTTC.

The chain links TRBV7-8 to TRBJ1-1, with TRBD1 as a possible D gene (6 bases). There are 14 residues in the CDR3. The V gene lost 8 bases and the J gene lost 3 bases, with 16 bases spanning the gap. The germline gives CDR1 SGHVS, CDR2 FQNEAQ. This chain's CDR3 is CASQDRGGDTEAFF. In nucleotides, the CDR3 is TGTGCCAGCCAGGACAGAGGAGGTGACACTGAAGCTTTCTTT.

This clone has just a few counts. This rearrangement joins TRBV5-1 to TRBJ1-3; D may be TRBD1 (6 bases). This CDR3 region has 15 residues. From germline, CDR1 is SGHRS and CDR2 YFSETQ. V shed 0 bases and J shed 0 bases, with 7 bases lying between them. The CDR3 loop is CASSLVQGSGNTIYF. The CDR3 nucleotides read TGCGCCAGCAGCTTGGTACAGGGCTCTGGAAACACCATATATTTT.

The chain recombines TRBV7-8 with TRBJ1-6; D might be TRBD1 (5 bases). Between the trimmed V and J ends, which lost 2 bases and 7 bases, there was a span of 15 bases. From germline, CDR1 is SGHVS and CDR2 FQNEAQ. CDR3 length equals 16 residues. The CDR3 loop reads CASSLRRGNTNSPLHF. The CDR3 DNA reads as TGTGCCAGCAGCTTACGCCGGGGGAATACAAATTCACCCCTCCACTTT.

This clone was observed once. This same CDR3 is encoded by further DNA sequences in the sample. The rearrangement links TRBV21-1 to TRBJ1-2. TRBV21-1 is annotated as a pseudogene. The CDR3 has 14 residues. The CDR3 sequence is CASSHKTANYGYTF. In DNA, the CDR3 is TGTGCCAGCAGCCACAAGACTGCTAACTATGGCTACACCTTC.